The 2 T cell receptor beta chains presented below share a single source sample, sequenced in a study of control samples from healthy donors and cancer patients. Data came from immunoSEQ multiplex PCR; TCRdb stores just in-frame clones and leaves some out. The sample lists roughly 200,000 clones; roughly nine tenths were seen once. The sample consisted of blood. The receptors were gathered from a man between 25 and 39 years old in good health.

This chain joins TRBV7-2 and TRBJ2-7; D is ambiguous. Trimming cost V 4 bases and J 0 bases, with 7 bases left between them. CDR1 and CDR2 from the germline V gene are SGHTA and FQGNSA. The CDR3 length is 13 residues. The DNA of the CDR3 is TGTGCCAGCAGCTCCCGGAGCTCCTACGAGCAGTACTTC. Translated, it gives CASSSRSSYEQYF.

The genes are TRBV9 and TRBJ1-2; maybe TRBD1 (6 bases). The CDR3 sequence is 15 residues long. CDR1 and CDR2 (germline): SGDLS, YYNGEE. Between the trimmed V and J ends, which lost 0 bases and 4 bases, there was a span of 13 bases. The CDR3 sequence: CASSVATGQPYGYTF. CDR3 sequence (DNA): TGTGCCAGCAGCGTAGCTACTGGACAGCCCTATGGCTACACCTTC.